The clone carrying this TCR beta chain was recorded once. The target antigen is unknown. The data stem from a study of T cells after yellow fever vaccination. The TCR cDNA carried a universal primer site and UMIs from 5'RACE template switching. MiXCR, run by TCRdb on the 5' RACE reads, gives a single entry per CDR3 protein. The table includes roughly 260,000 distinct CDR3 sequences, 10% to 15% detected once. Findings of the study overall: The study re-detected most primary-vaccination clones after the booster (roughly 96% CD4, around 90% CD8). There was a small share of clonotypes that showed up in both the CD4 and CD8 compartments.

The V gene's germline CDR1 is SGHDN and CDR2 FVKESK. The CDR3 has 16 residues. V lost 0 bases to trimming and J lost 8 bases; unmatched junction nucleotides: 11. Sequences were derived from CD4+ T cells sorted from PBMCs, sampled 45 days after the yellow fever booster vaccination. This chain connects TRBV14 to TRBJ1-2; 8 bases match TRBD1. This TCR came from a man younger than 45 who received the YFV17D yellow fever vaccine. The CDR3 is CASSQDTPDRGFGYTF. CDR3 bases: TGTGCCAGCAGCCAAGATACACCTGACAGGGGATTCGGCTACACCTTC.